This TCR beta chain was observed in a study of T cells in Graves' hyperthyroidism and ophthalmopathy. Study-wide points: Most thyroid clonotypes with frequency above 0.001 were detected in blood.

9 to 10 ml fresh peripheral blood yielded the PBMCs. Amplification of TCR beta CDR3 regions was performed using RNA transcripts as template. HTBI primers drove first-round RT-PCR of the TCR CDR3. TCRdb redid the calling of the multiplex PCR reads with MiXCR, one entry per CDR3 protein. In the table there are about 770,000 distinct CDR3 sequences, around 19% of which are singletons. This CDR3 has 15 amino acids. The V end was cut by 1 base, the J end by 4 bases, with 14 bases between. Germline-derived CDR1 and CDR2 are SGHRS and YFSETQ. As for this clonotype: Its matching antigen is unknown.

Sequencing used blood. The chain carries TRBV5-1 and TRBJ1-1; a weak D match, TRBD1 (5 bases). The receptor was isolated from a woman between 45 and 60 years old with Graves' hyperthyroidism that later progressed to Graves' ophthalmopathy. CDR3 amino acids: CASSLSPGGSTEAFF. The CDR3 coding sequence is TGCGCCAGCAGCTTGAGCCCGGGGGGGAGCACTGAAGCTTTCTTT.